This T cell receptor (beta chain) was sequenced during a study of Ad26.COV2.S vaccination and SARS-CoV-2 variants. The V segment lost 2 bases and the J segment 9 bases; nucleotides outside the gene matches: 6. The CDR3 covers 13 residues. Germline assignment: CDR1 MDHEN and CDR2 SYDVKM. Treatment defined: over 15 received Ad26.COV2.S at low or high dose, single or two shots; about 5 received placebo; per-sample allocation not given. Sampling was done on day 63 after the first vaccine or placebo injection. Sequencing used immunoSEQ multiplex PCR; TCRdb keeps in-frame clones, though not all of them. The sample shows fewer than 400,000 clones, roughly nine tenths of them seen only once.

This TCR was sampled from a person aged 18 to 65 who received the Ad26.COV2.S COVID-19 vaccine or a placebo. The input for sequencing was peripheral blood, taken in a trial of Ad26.COV2.S vaccine versus placebo. The chain links TRBV28 to TRBJ1-1, with 7 bases aligning to TRBD1. In DNA, the CDR3 is TGTGCCAGCAGTTTAAGGTCCAGGGGGAAAGCTTTCTTT. Translating it yields CASSLRSRGKAFF. The full variable domain, completed using reference TRBV28 and TRBJ1-1, is DVKVTQSSRYLVKRTGEKVFLECVQDMDHENMFWYRQDPGLGLRLIYFSYDVKMKEKGDIPEGYSVSREKKERFSLILESASTNQTSMYLCASSLRSRGKAFFGQGTRLTVV.